This is a list of T cell receptor beta chains from one sample in a study of T cells in Graves' hyperthyroidism and ophthalmopathy. Using its own MiXCR run on the multiplex PCR reads, TCRdb lists one record per CDR3 protein. The sample records approximately 560,000 distinct CDR3 sequences, about 45% being singletons. Specimen: peripheral blood or thyroid tissue (not recorded which). These receptors were taken from a woman between 18 and 29 years old with Graves' hyperthyroidism. CDR3s include the opening cysteine and the closing phenylalanine or tryptophan. A D gene is named only where the DNA matches it firmly. Clone size is shown for a subset of rows, as once, few, many or a class of expanded clone.

clone_size: .; j_call: TRBJ2-5; d_call: TRBD2; v_call: TRBV19; cdr3_aa: CASSGAPAGEETQYF; cdr3_nt: TGTGCCAGTAGCGGGGCTCCGGCGGGAGAAGAGACCCAGTACTTC
clone_size: few; j_call: TRBJ1-6; d_call: .; v_call: TRBV6-5; cdr3_aa: CASSGLNSPLHF; cdr3_nt: TGTGCCAGCAGTGGCCTTAATTCACCCCTCCACTTT
clone_size: few; j_call: TRBJ1-1; d_call: TRBD1; v_call: TRBV7-8; cdr3_aa: CASSAGQQNTEAFF; cdr3_nt: TGTGCCAGCAGCGCGGGACAGCAGAACACTGAAGCTTTCTTT
clone_size: many; j_call: TRBJ1-1; d_call: .; v_call: TRBV7-9; cdr3_aa: CASSYSANTEAFF; cdr3_nt: TGTGCCAGCAGCTACTCAGCGAACACTGAAGCTTTCTTT
clone_size: .; j_call: TRBJ1-5; d_call: TRBD1; v_call: TRBV15; cdr3_aa: CATSTPPGQGNQPQHF; cdr3_nt: TGTGCCACCAGCACCCCCCCGGGACAGGGAAATCAGCCCCAGCATTTT
clone_size: few; j_call: TRBJ2-5; d_call: TRBD1; v_call: TRBV6-6; cdr3_aa: CASSTGQEQETQYF; cdr3_nt: TGTGCCAGCAGTACCGGACAGGAGCAAGAGACCCAGTACTTC
clone_size: .; j_call: TRBJ1-2; d_call: TRBD1; v_call: TRBV11-2; cdr3_aa: CASSPGTARYGYTF; cdr3_nt: TGTGCCAGCAGCCCGGGGACAGCTCGCTATGGCTACACCTTC
clone_size: few; j_call: TRBJ1-4; d_call: .; v_call: TRBV2; cdr3_aa: CAGQGNEKLFF; cdr3_nt: TGTGCCGGCCAGGGTAATGAAAAACTGTTTTTT
clone_size: .; j_call: TRBJ2-7; d_call: TRBD2; v_call: TRBV10-3; cdr3_aa: CAISGTSGFDEQYF; cdr3_nt: TGTGCCATCAGTGGGACTAGCGGGTTCGACGAGCAGTACTTC
clone_size: .; j_call: TRBJ1-1; d_call: .; v_call: TRBV10-3; cdr3_aa: CAISDGDGNTEAFF; cdr3_nt: TGTGCCATCAGTGACGGGGACGGGAACACTGAAGCTTTCTTT
clone_size: few; j_call: TRBJ1-1; d_call: .; v_call: TRBV24-1; cdr3_aa: CATSDRAGPTEAFF; cdr3_nt: TGTGCCACCAGTGATCGGGCAGGGCCCACTGAAGCTTTCTTT
clone_size: few; j_call: TRBJ2-7; d_call: TRBD2; v_call: TRBV2; cdr3_aa: CASSHGAGAYEQYF; cdr3_nt: TGTGCCAGCAGCCATGGAGCGGGAGCCTACGAGCAGTACTTC
clone_size: few; j_call: TRBJ1-1; d_call: TRBD1; v_call: TRBV29-1; cdr3_aa: CSASRDRATEAFF; cdr3_nt: TGCAGCGCTAGCCGGGACAGGGCCACTGAAGCTTTCTTT
clone_size: .; j_call: TRBJ2-6; d_call: .; v_call: TRBV10-3; cdr3_aa: CAISAGRLSGANVLTF; cdr3_nt: TGTGCCATCAGTGCGGGACGGCTCTCTGGGGCCAACGTCCTGACTTTC
clone_size: .; j_call: TRBJ1-2; d_call: .; v_call: TRBV7-2; cdr3_aa: CASSLSFATNYGYTF; cdr3_nt: TGTGCCAGCAGTTTATCGTTTGCAACCAACTATGGCTACACCTTC
clone_size: many; j_call: TRBJ1-5; d_call: .; v_call: TRBV20-1; cdr3_aa: CSARADRNQPQHF; cdr3_nt: TGCAGTGCTAGAGCAGACAGAAATCAGCCCCAGCATTTT
clone_size: .; j_call: TRBJ2-2; d_call: .; v_call: TRBV9; cdr3_aa: CASSAPLAGELFF; cdr3_nt: TGTGCCAGCAGCGCCCCCCTTGCCGGGGAGCTGTTTTTT
clone_size: .; j_call: TRBJ1-2; d_call: TRBD1; v_call: TRBV10-3; cdr3_aa: CAISESGTGDYGYTF; cdr3_nt: TGTGCCATCAGTGAGTCCGGGACAGGGGACTATGGCTACACCTTC
clone_size: few; j_call: TRBJ1-4; d_call: TRBD1; v_call: TRBV19; cdr3_aa: CASSLGQGTEKLFF; cdr3_nt: TGTGCCAGTAGTCTCGGACAGGGGACGGAAAAACTGTTTTTT
clone_size: few; j_call: TRBJ1-5; d_call: .; v_call: TRBV20-1; cdr3_aa: CSALEGGNQPQHF; cdr3_nt: TGCAGTGCTCTAGAAGGGGGCAATCAGCCCCAGCATTTT
clone_size: .; j_call: TRBJ2-5; d_call: TRBD1; v_call: TRBV24-1; cdr3_aa: CATSEQGVGETQYF; cdr3_nt: TGTGCCACCAGTGAACAGGGGGTTGGGGAGACCCAGTACTTC
clone_size: .; j_call: TRBJ1-1; d_call: .; v_call: TRBV4-2; cdr3_aa: CASSPGGGEAFF; cdr3_nt: TGTGCCAGCAGCCCGGGCGGGGGTGAAGCTTTCTTT
clone_size: .; j_call: TRBJ1-6; d_call: .; v_call: TRBV4-1; cdr3_aa: CASSQAQVLNSPLHF; cdr3_nt: TGCGCCAGCAGCCAAGCTCAGGTTCTTAATTCACCCCTCCACTTT
clone_size: once; j_call: TRBJ1-5; d_call: .; v_call: TRBV24-1; cdr3_aa: CATSAREGTHQPQHF; cdr3_nt: TGTGCCACCAGTGCTAGAGAAGGGACCCATCAGCCCCAGCATTTT
clone_size: once; j_call: TRBJ2-7; d_call: .; v_call: TRBV19; cdr3_aa: CASSTSWGVFPYKQYF; cdr3_nt: TGTGCCAGTAGTACGTCGTGGGGGGTTTTCCCCTACAAGCAGTACTTC
clone_size: many; j_call: TRBJ2-7; d_call: TRBD1; v_call: TRBV29-1; cdr3_aa: CSVEVTGQAAYEQYF; cdr3_nt: TGCAGCGTCGAAGTAACGGGACAGGCGGCGTACGAGCAGTACTTC
clone_size: .; j_call: TRBJ2-2; d_call: .; v_call: TRBV12-3/TRBV12-4; cdr3_aa: CASRALGSTGELFF; cdr3_nt: TGTGCCAGCCGAGCCCTCGGCAGCACCGGGGAGCTGTTTTTT
clone_size: .; j_call: TRBJ2-5; d_call: .; v_call: TRBV14; cdr3_aa: CASSQEHRETQYF; cdr3_nt: TGTGCCAGCAGCCAAGAACATCGGGAGACCCAGTACTTC
clone_size: .; j_call: TRBJ1-5; d_call: .; v_call: TRBV11-3; cdr3_aa: CASSPGVNQPQHF; cdr3_nt: TGTGCCAGCAGCCCAGGCGTGAATCAGCCCCAGCATTTT
clone_size: .; j_call: TRBJ2-7; d_call: TRBD2; v_call: TRBV2; cdr3_aa: CASRVAGAYEQYF; cdr3_nt: TGTGCCAGCAGGGTAGCGGGAGCCTACGAGCAGTACTTC
clone_size: .; j_call: TRBJ1-1; d_call: .; v_call: TRBV19; cdr3_aa: CASSPNRLNTEAFF; cdr3_nt: TGTGCCAGTAGTCCAAACCGCCTGAACACTGAAGCTTTCTTT
clone_size: few; j_call: TRBJ1-6; d_call: .; v_call: TRBV9; cdr3_aa: CASSASRGNGNSPLHF; cdr3_nt: TGTGCCAGCAGTGCTAGTCGAGGGAACGGTAATTCACCCCTCCACTTT
clone_size: .; j_call: TRBJ2-7; d_call: TRBD1; v_call: TRBV4-1; cdr3_aa: CASSQGTGLTEQYF; cdr3_nt: TGCGCCAGCAGCCAAGGGACAGGGTTAACCGAGCAGTACTTC
clone_size: .; j_call: TRBJ2-7; d_call: TRBD2; v_call: TRBV12-3/TRBV12-4; cdr3_aa: CASSFHTSASYEQYF; cdr3_nt: TGTGCCAGCAGTTTCCACACTAGCGCGTCCTACGAGCAGTACTTC
clone_size: once; j_call: TRBJ2-5; d_call: .; v_call: TRBV5-1; cdr3_aa: CASSYRTPQETQYF; cdr3_nt: TGCGCCAGCAGCTACCGGACACCCCAAGAGACCCAGTACTTC
clone_size: .; j_call: TRBJ2-3; d_call: TRBD1; v_call: TRBV24-1; cdr3_aa: CATSDSTGHTSTDTQYF; cdr3_nt: TGTGCCACCAGTGACTCGACAGGGCACACTAGCACAGATACGCAGTATTTT
clone_size: many; j_call: TRBJ2-2; d_call: TRBD1; v_call: TRBV7-7; cdr3_aa: CASSSGTGNTGELFF; cdr3_nt: TGTGCTAGCAGCTCCGGGACAGGGAACACCGGGGAGCTGTTTTTT
clone_size: .; j_call: TRBJ1-5; d_call: TRBD1; v_call: TRBV24-1; cdr3_aa: CATSGPGGSNQPQHF; cdr3_nt: TGTGCCACCAGTGGCCCAGGGGGCAGCAATCAGCCCCAGCATTTT
clone_size: many; j_call: TRBJ1-2; d_call: .; v_call: TRBV12-3/TRBV12-4; cdr3_aa: CASSSRVNYGYTF; cdr3_nt: TGTGCCAGCAGCTCCCGCGTAAACTATGGCTACACCTTC
clone_size: few; j_call: TRBJ1-5; d_call: .; v_call: TRBV20-1; cdr3_aa: CSASVGTREQPQHF; cdr3_nt: TGCAGTGCTAGTGTGGGGACGCGGGAACAGCCCCAGCATTTT
clone_size: few; j_call: TRBJ2-7; d_call: TRBD2; v_call: TRBV12-3/TRBV12-4; cdr3_aa: CASRPTRGGAYEQYF; cdr3_nt: TGTGCCAGCAGGCCAACCCGGGGGGGCGCCTACGAGCAGTACTTC
clone_size: few; j_call: TRBJ1-5; d_call: TRBD1; v_call: TRBV2; cdr3_aa: CASRRTGVGNQPQHF; cdr3_nt: TGTGCCAGCAGGAGGACAGGGGTGGGCAATCAGCCCCAGCATTTT
clone_size: .; j_call: TRBJ2-5; d_call: .; v_call: TRBV25-1; cdr3_aa: CASSEYNNGLQETQYF; cdr3_nt: TGTGCCAGCAGTGAATATAACAACGGACTACAAGAGACCCAGTACTTC
clone_size: many; j_call: TRBJ2-5; d_call: .; v_call: TRBV2; cdr3_aa: CASGNQETQYF; cdr3_nt: TGTGCCAGCGGGAACCAAGAGACCCAGTACTTC
clone_size: few; j_call: TRBJ1-1; d_call: .; v_call: TRBV7-2; cdr3_aa: CASRPIPGGFQTEAFF; cdr3_nt: TGTGCCAGCAGACCCATCCCGGGGGGCTTTCAGACTGAAGCTTTCTTT
clone_size: .; j_call: TRBJ1-1; d_call: TRBD1; v_call: TRBV7-2; cdr3_aa: CASSLGGRGTEAFF; cdr3_nt: TGTGCCAGCAGCTTAGGTGGCAGGGGGACTGAAGCTTTCTTT
clone_size: few; j_call: TRBJ2-7; d_call: .; v_call: TRBV7-9; cdr3_aa: CASSGLSFSYEQYF; cdr3_nt: TGTGCCAGCAGTGGTTTGAGTTTCTCCTACGAGCAGTACTTC
clone_size: many; j_call: TRBJ2-5; d_call: .; v_call: TRBV2; cdr3_aa: CASKPDGQETQYF; cdr3_nt: TGTGCCAGCAAACCGGACGGGCAAGAGACCCAGTACTTC
clone_size: .; j_call: TRBJ1-1; d_call: .; v_call: TRBV19; cdr3_aa: CASSIIWFRGASTEAFF; cdr3_nt: TGTGCCAGTAGTATAATTTGGTTTCGGGGCGCGAGCACTGAAGCTTTCTTT
clone_size: few; j_call: TRBJ2-7; d_call: .; v_call: TRBV14; cdr3_aa: CASSFSAHEQYF; cdr3_nt: TGTGCCAGCAGCTTCTCAGCCCACGAGCAGTACTTC
clone_size: many; j_call: TRBJ1-2; d_call: .; v_call: TRBV7-9; cdr3_aa: CASSHGQFYGYTF; cdr3_nt: TGTGCCAGCAGCCACGGGCAGTTCTATGGCTACACCTTC
clone_size: .; j_call: TRBJ1-1; d_call: .; v_call: TRBV20-1; cdr3_aa: CSATALWDTEAFF; cdr3_nt: TGCAGCGCTACCGCTCTTTGGGACACTGAAGCTTTCTTT
clone_size: .; j_call: TRBJ1-1; d_call: .; v_call: TRBV5-4; cdr3_aa: CASSLVGTTLEAFF; cdr3_nt: TGTGCCAGCAGCTTGGTAGGGACAACGCTTGAAGCTTTCTTT
clone_size: many; j_call: TRBJ1-2; d_call: .; v_call: TRBV24-1; cdr3_aa: CATSDLRGAGYTF; cdr3_nt: TGTGCCACCAGTGATTTGAGGGGCGCAGGCTACACCTTC
clone_size: many; j_call: TRBJ1-6; d_call: .; v_call: TRBV15; cdr3_aa: CATSTHGGSPLHF; cdr3_nt: TGTGCCACCAGCACGCATGGGGGTTCACCCCTCCACTTT
clone_size: .; j_call: TRBJ1-5; d_call: TRBD1; v_call: TRBV2; cdr3_aa: CARAHTGGNQPQHF; cdr3_nt: TGTGCTAGAGCTCACACAGGGGGCAATCAGCCCCAGCATTTT
clone_size: once; j_call: TRBJ1-2; d_call: TRBD1; v_call: TRBV2; cdr3_aa: CASSADREGDGYTF; cdr3_nt: TGTGCCAGCAGTGCGGACAGGGAAGGGGATGGCTACACCTTC
clone_size: few; j_call: TRBJ2-5; d_call: .; v_call: TRBV6-6; cdr3_aa: CASSYSTTQETQYF; cdr3_nt: TGTGCCAGCAGTTACTCTACAACCCAAGAGACCCAGTACTTC
clone_size: .; j_call: TRBJ2-2; d_call: .; v_call: TRBV6-1; cdr3_aa: CASRHGTSRNTGELFF; cdr3_nt: TGTGCCAGCAGACACGGGACAAGCAGAAACACCGGGGAGCTGTTTTTT
clone_size: .; j_call: TRBJ2-5; d_call: .; v_call: TRBV20-1; cdr3_aa: CSAHNSRDLQETQYF; cdr3_nt: TGCAGTGCCCACAACTCGCGGGACTTGCAAGAGACCCAGTACTTC